This is a list of T cell receptor beta chains from one sample in a study of cytomegalovirus exposure and HLA in healthy donors. Using immunoSEQ multiplex PCR, the repertoire was profiled, and TCRdb retains in-frame clones only, with some absent. The sample has some 66,000 clones, 70% to 90% seen once. The sample consisted of PBMCs. These receptors were collected from a woman younger than 45 in good health and CMV-seronegative. CDR3s include the opening cysteine and the closing phenylalanine or tryptophan. D genes are given only for firm matches. Some rows have no size entry. The others give once, few or many, or a class for an expanded clone.

NA	TRBJ1-4	TRBD1	TRBV13	TGTGCCAGCAGCTCACCGTTGGACAGGGGACAAGTGAGTGAAAAACTGTTTTTT	CASSSPLDRGQVSEKLFF
NA	TRBJ2-5	TRBD2	TRBV2	TGTGCCAGCAGTGGAGAGCGGGGTACGCAAGAGACCCAGTACTTC	CASSGERGTQETQYF
NA	TRBJ1-2	TRBD1	TRBV6-1	TGTGCCAGCAGTCGGCGGGACAGGTATGGCTACACCTTC	CASSRRDRYGYTF
NA	TRBJ1-4	NA	TRBV4-3	TGCGCCAGCAGCCAAAACCAGGGTATGGAAAAACTGTTTTTT	CASSQNQGMEKLFF
NA	TRBJ1-1	NA	TRBV18	TGTGCCAGCTCTCCCACCGGGACATTAGGTGAAGCTTTCTTT	CASSPTGTLGEAFF
NA	TRBJ1-3	TRBD1	TRBV5-4	TGTGCCAGCAGCATTAGCGGGACAGCGTCTGGAAACACCATATATTTT	CASSISGTASGNTIYF
NA	TRBJ2-2	NA	TRBV6-1	TGTGCCAGCAGTGAATTACTCACGCTGGGGGGCACCGGGGAGCTGTTTTTT	CASSELLTLGGTGELFF
NA	TRBJ1-1	NA	TRBV29-1	TGCAGCGTGGCACCGGGACTGGAAGCTTTCTTT	CSVAPGLEAFF
NA	TRBJ2-5	TRBD2	TRBV15	TGTGCCACCAGCAGAGGGGCCGGGACTAGCGGGGGGATGGGGTACTTC	CATSRGAGTSGGMGYF
few	TRBJ2-7	TRBD1	TRBV5-4	TGTGCCACTCACAGGGGGTCTACCTACGAGCAGTACTTC	CATHRGSTYEQYF
NA	TRBJ2-2	TRBD1	TRBV5-4	TGTGCCAGCAGCTATGTCCCCGGGACAGTAAACACCGGGGAGCTGTTTTTT	CASSYVPGTVNTGELFF
NA	TRBJ2-5	NA	TRBV6-1	TGTGCCAGCAGTGGGTTGGAGCGGGAGACCCAGTACTTC	CASSGLERETQYF
NA	TRBJ1-2	NA	TRBV28	TGTGCCAGCAGTTTACGGGGGGCGCCAGGCTACACCTTC	CASSLRGAPGYTF
NA	TRBJ1-4	NA	TRBV19	TGTGCCAGTAAGAGGGCCACAACTAATGAAAAACTGTTTTTT	CASKRATTNEKLFF
NA	TRBJ2-7	TRBD1	TRBV7-6	TGTGCCAGCAGCTTAGAGGAGACAGGGGGCCACGAGCAGTACTTC	CASSLEETGGHEQYF
NA	TRBJ2-3	NA	TRBV14	TGTGCCAGCAGCCAAGGACTAACAGATACGCAGTATTTT	CASSQGLTDTQYF
NA	TRBJ1-4	NA	TRBV28	TGTGCCAGCAGACCTCCTTTGACACTCAGGTGGACTAATGAAAAACTGTTTTTT	CASRPPLTLRWTNEKLFF
NA	TRBJ1-1	NA	TRBV28	TGTGCCAGCAGTTTAGTAGTCGTATCTGAAGCTTTCTTT	CASSLVVVSEAFF
few	TRBJ1-1	NA	TRBV19	TGTGCCAGTAGTATAAAAGGACAACTTGGGCACACTGAAGCTTTCTTT	CASSIKGQLGHTEAFF
NA	TRBJ1-2	TRBD1	TRBV28	TGTGCCAGCAGCCGGACAGGGAGAGGCTACACCTTC	CASSRTGRGYTF
NA	TRBJ2-2	NA	TRBV27	TGTGCCAGCAGTACTGGGATTCAGGGTGACGCCGGGGAGCTGTTTTTT	CASSTGIQGDAGELFF
NA	TRBJ1-2	NA	TRBV30	TGTGCCTGGAGTGTGAGGCAGGGAGGCTACACCTTC	CAWSVRQGGYTF